This T cell receptor (beta chain) was captured in a study of neoadjuvant anti-PD-1 for oral cavity cancer (dated by TCRdb to about 2021). About the investigation overall: Three to four biweekly doses of nivolumab at 3 mg/kg were mostly administered to patients before curative-intent surgical resection. The parent correlative cohort included about a dozen patients, with an approximately 34% response rate. Patients who did not progress were given a fourth nivolumab dose at about day 43 and had definitive surgical resection on days 50-56. Under RECIST 1.1, patients with complete response, partial response or stable disease were classed as responders, and patients with progression were classed as non-responders. Results and caveats for the whole study, not just this receptor: Larger post-treatment sizes of preexisting intratumoral clones correlated with greater tumor shrinkage, suggesting expansion of preexisting clones contributed to response. Higher pretreatment blood Treg/Th17 ratios correlated with higher pretreatment blood TCRbeta clonality and lower post-treatment tumor TCRbeta clonality. Only a few patients per response group were included in the TCR analyses, and larger cohorts for validation were called for by the authors.

The CDR3 goes from the cysteine to the phenylalanine over 15 residues. Only the CDR3 region is kept as DNA, spanning 45 bases read in frame from base 1. The germline V gene provides CDR1 MDHEN and CDR2 SYDVKM. V is cut by 10 bases and J by 0 bases, and the space between the germline ends is 17 bases. This clone was seen a few times. Its antigen remains undetermined. No qualities accompany the bases; no much larger clone lies one base away. Tumor libraries used mostly about 4.8 ug of input genomic DNA for survey sequencing, with two replicates per sample. The immunoSEQ hsTCRbeta kit was used to prepare TCRbeta libraries, following the manufacturer's instructions. An Illumina NovaSeq 6000 S4 flow cell was used to sequence the final libraries, which had first been combined to 3 nM. The authors processed their data as follows. The immunoSEQ Analyzer was used for raw data preprocessing and quality control. The analysis was limited to productive rearrangements, and each clonotype was defined by a unique CDR3 amino acid sequence. Using the R package tcR, the researchers computed the Gini-Simpson index as their estimate of repertoire clonality. Student's t test was used to compare Gini indices, while Pearson correlation assessed associations with tumor size change. TCRdb's version of the immuneACCESS table is confined to in-frame rearrangements and falls short of the full clone set. An unresolved V gene accounts for under half of the shortfall where checked; the remainder is of unknown origin. The DNA was the basis for D and trimming; V, J and clone size are from that table. Here the sample has nearly 15,000 clones; 35% to 50% occur a single time. The leading ten clones occupy about 39% of the sample.

Interpreted using the paper, the time point label stands for: after neoadjuvant nivolumab, at surgical resection. None of the patients had received prior systemic or radiation treatment, and all were newly diagnosed with stage II-IVA oral cavity squamous cell carcinoma. The cohort consisted of patients with HPV-negative, locally advanced oral cavity squamous cell carcinoma. The samples were drawn from a longitudinal correlative study tied to a single-arm phase II trial testing neoadjuvant nivolumab in oral cavity squamous cell carcinoma. Genomic DNA-based TCRbeta sequencing was performed on subject-matched pre- and post-treatment PBMCs and tumors from three responders and three non-responders. For tumor tissue, genomic DNA extraction relied on the Maxwell RSC DNA from Tissue kit.

The sequence is built from TRBV28 and TRBJ2-3; TRBD1 is a weak D gene call, 5 bases matching. The origin of this receptor is a person between 40 and 85 years old with oral cavity squamous cell carcinoma. The material was tumor tissue, obtained after nivolumab (anti-PD-1) treatment. The DNA sequence follows: TGTGCCATCTTCGCATGGGGCACCAGCACAGATACGCAGTATTTT. Translated, it reads CAIFAWGTSTDTQYF. The entire variable domain, with the stretches around the CDR3 drawn from the reference TRBV28 and TRBJ2-3 proteins, is DVKVTQSSRYLVKRTGEKVFLECVQDMDHENMFWYRQDPGLGLRLIYFSYDVKMKEKGDIPEGYSVSREKKERFSLILESASTNQTSMYLCAIFAWGTSTDTQYFGPGTRLTVL.